Listed below are T cell receptor beta chains from one sample, sequenced in a study of T cell responses to AZD1222 COVID-19 vaccine. TCRdb keeps only in-frame clones here, not all; method: immunoSEQ multiplex PCR. Among 200,000 or so clones listed, 80% to 90% were seen once. The input for sequencing was peripheral blood, taken on day 0 of AZD1222 vaccination. The receptors stem from an adult in good health. CDR3s include the opening cysteine and the closing phenylalanine or tryptophan. The D gene is left open where the match is weak. Not all rows give a size; the values are once, few, many and, for expanded clones, a class.

V gene: TRBV5-1
clone size: once
J gene: TRBJ2-1
D gene: TRBD2
CDR3 DNA: TGCGCCAGCAGCTTTCGGGAGGGATCCTACAATGAGCAGTTCTTC
CDR3 protein: CASSFREGSYNEQFF

V gene: TRBV7-3
clone size: -
J gene: TRBJ2-2
D gene: -
CDR3 DNA: TGTGCCAGCAGCCTTACCGGGTCGAGCACCGGGGAGCTGTTTTTT
CDR3 protein: CASSLTGSSTGELFF

V gene: TRBV6-6
clone size: -
J gene: TRBJ2-7
D gene: -
CDR3 DNA: TGTGCCAGCAGCCGCGTGACAGGAAACCTCCACGAGCAGTACTTC
CDR3 protein: CASSRVTGNLHEQYF

V gene: TRBV10-2
clone size: -
J gene: TRBJ1-6
D gene: -
CDR3 DNA: TGCGCCGCCTCAGGGCAGGACTATAATTCACCCCTCCACTTT
CDR3 protein: CAASGQDYNSPLHF

V gene: TRBV6-5
clone size: -
J gene: TRBJ1-2
D gene: -
CDR3 DNA: TGTGCCAGCAGTTACGGGAGTCCCTATGGCTACACCTTC
CDR3 protein: CASSYGSPYGYTF

V gene: TRBV6-5
clone size: -
J gene: TRBJ2-3
D gene: -
CDR3 DNA: TGTGCCAGCAGTTCCCTTGGGGGACTCACAGATACGCAGTATTTT
CDR3 protein: CASSSLGGLTDTQYF

V gene: TRBV6-5
clone size: -
J gene: TRBJ1-2
D gene: -
CDR3 DNA: TGTGCCACTCAGGGGTCCTATGGCTACACCTTC
CDR3 protein: CATQGSYGYTF

V gene: TRBV19
clone size: once
J gene: TRBJ2-5
D gene: -
CDR3 DNA: TGTGCCAGTAGTATAGCTGACAGGCCACGAGAGACCCAGTACTTC
CDR3 protein: CASSIADRPRETQYF

V gene: TRBV19
clone size: -
J gene: TRBJ2-1
D gene: TRBD2
CDR3 DNA: TGTGCCAGTAGTATTTCTAGCGGGAGAGTCTACAATGAGCAGTTCTTC
CDR3 protein: CASSISSGRVYNEQFF

V gene: TRBV5-1
clone size: once
J gene: TRBJ1-1
D gene: TRBD1
CDR3 DNA: TGCGCCAGCAGCTCCGCAGGGGGGTACACTGAAGCTTTCTTT
CDR3 protein: CASSSAGGYTEAFF

V gene: TRBV6-5
clone size: -
J gene: TRBJ2-3
D gene: TRBD2
CDR3 DNA: TGTGCCACTTTACCGGGACTAGCAATTGAAGATACGCAGTATTTT
CDR3 protein: CATLPGLAIEDTQYF

V gene: TRBV23-1
clone size: -
J gene: TRBJ2-7
D gene: TRBD2
CDR3 DNA: TGCGCCAGCAGTCCTACGAGCGGGAGAGTCTCCTACGAGCAGTACTTC
CDR3 protein: CASSPTSGRVSYEQYF

V gene: TRBV18
clone size: -
J gene: TRBJ1-5
D gene: -
CDR3 DNA: TGTGCCAGCTCATCAACCGGGGAAAATCAGCCCCAGCATTTT
CDR3 protein: CASSSTGENQPQHF

V gene: TRBV3-1/TRBV3-2
clone size: -
J gene: TRBJ2-4
D gene: -
CDR3 DNA: TGTGCCAGCAGCTTGAAAGGGACCAAAAACATTCAGTACTTC
CDR3 protein: CASSLKGTKNIQYF

V gene: TRBV7-9
clone size: -
J gene: TRBJ2-5
D gene: TRBD1
CDR3 DNA: TGTGCCAGCAGCTTGGGACAGGGCTCTGAGGAGACCCAGTACTTC
CDR3 protein: CASSLGQGSEETQYF

V gene: TRBV7-9
clone size: -
J gene: TRBJ2-1
D gene: -
CDR3 DNA: TGTGCCAGCAGCTTATCGGCTATCACTGAGCAGTTCTTC
CDR3 protein: CASSLSAITEQFF

V gene: TRBV7-9
clone size: -
J gene: TRBJ1-6
D gene: -
CDR3 DNA: TGTGCCAGCAGCCCTATCATGGCCTCACCCCTCCACTTT
CDR3 protein: CASSPIMASPLHF

V gene: TRBV5-4
clone size: -
J gene: TRBJ1-6
D gene: -
CDR3 DNA: TGTGCCAGCTCCGTTACAGGGATAGGAGTAGGCTCACCCCTCCACTTT
CDR3 protein: CASSVTGIGVGSPLHF

V gene: TRBV7-9
clone size: -
J gene: TRBJ2-1
D gene: TRBD2
CDR3 DNA: TGTGCCAGCAGCCCGATAGAGGGCGGGAGTAATGAGCAGTTCTTC
CDR3 protein: CASSPIEGGSNEQFF

V gene: TRBV24-1
clone size: -
J gene: TRBJ1-2
D gene: -
CDR3 DNA: TGTGCCACCAGTGGGGGGATTGAGGACCGACGAAATGGCTACACCTTC
CDR3 protein: CATSGGIEDRRNGYTF

V gene: TRBV5-1
clone size: -
J gene: TRBJ2-5
D gene: TRBD1
CDR3 DNA: TGCGCCAGCAGCTTGGGGGGACAGGCGGCAGAGACCCAGTACTTC
CDR3 protein: CASSLGGQAAETQYF

V gene: TRBV7-8
clone size: -
J gene: TRBJ1-2
D gene: -
CDR3 DNA: TGTGCCAGCAGCTCCCGGCGACACATTCCTAACTATGGCTACACCTTC
CDR3 protein: CASSSRRHIPNYGYTF

V gene: TRBV18
clone size: -
J gene: TRBJ1-2
D gene: TRBD1
CDR3 DNA: TGTGCCAGCTCACCGGGACAGGTTGCCTTCTATGGCTACACCTTC
CDR3 protein: CASSPGQVAFYGYTF

V gene: TRBV6-5
clone size: -
J gene: TRBJ1-6
D gene: TRBD1
CDR3 DNA: TGTGCCAGCAGGGTAGGGGACAGGGAGAATTCACCCCTCCACTTT
CDR3 protein: CASRVGDRENSPLHF

V gene: TRBV28
clone size: once
J gene: TRBJ2-2
D gene: TRBD2
CDR3 DNA: TGTGCCAGCAGCCGTCCACCGGGACTAGCGCCGGCCCGGGAGCTGTTTTTT
CDR3 protein: CASSRPPGLAPARELFF

V gene: TRBV4-1
clone size: -
J gene: TRBJ1-2
D gene: -
CDR3 DNA: TGCGCCAGCAGCCAAGAGTCCCACGGTCGGGGTGGCTACACCTTC
CDR3 protein: CASSQESHGRGGYTF

V gene: TRBV27
clone size: -
J gene: TRBJ2-2
D gene: TRBD1
CDR3 DNA: TGTGCCAGCTCTACCGGGACAGGGGTTGGGGGCTCCAACACCGGGGAGCTGTTTTTT
CDR3 protein: CASSTGTGVGGSNTGELFF

V gene: TRBV9
clone size: -
J gene: TRBJ1-1
D gene: -
CDR3 DNA: TGTGCCAGCAGCGTAGCTACAGGGAACACTGAAGCTTTCTTT
CDR3 protein: CASSVATGNTEAFF

V gene: TRBV3-1/TRBV3-2
clone size: -
J gene: TRBJ1-5
D gene: -
CDR3 DNA: TGTGCCAGCAGCCAATTAGCAGGTGACAATCAGCCCCAGCATTTT
CDR3 protein: CASSQLAGDNQPQHF

V gene: TRBV28
clone size: -
J gene: TRBJ2-7
D gene: -
CDR3 DNA: TGTGCCAGCAGTTCCGGGAGTCCCCACGAGCAGTACTTC
CDR3 protein: CASSSGSPHEQYF

V gene: TRBV2
clone size: -
J gene: TRBJ2-6
D gene: -
CDR3 DNA: TGTGCCAGCAGTGATACCGGGGCCAACGTCCTGACTTTC
CDR3 protein: CASSDTGANVLTF

V gene: TRBV6-5
clone size: once
J gene: TRBJ2-1
D gene: TRBD1
CDR3 DNA: TGTGCCAGCAGTTCATCGGACAGGGGGCTTCACAATGAGCAGTTCTTC
CDR3 protein: CASSSSDRGLHNEQFF

V gene: TRBV24-1
clone size: -
J gene: TRBJ1-3
D gene: TRBD1
CDR3 DNA: TGTGCCACCAGTGACTACACTCAGGGGGCTGCGGGAAACACCATATATTTT
CDR3 protein: CATSDYTQGAAGNTIYF

V gene: TRBV10-3
clone size: -
J gene: TRBJ2-7
D gene: -
CDR3 DNA: TGTGCCACCGTAACCGACTCCGGGTCCTACGAGCAGTACTTC
CDR3 protein: CATVTDSGSYEQYF

V gene: TRBV7-9
clone size: -
J gene: TRBJ2-7
D gene: TRBD1
CDR3 DNA: TGTGCCAGCGTGACAGGGGGGACCGGAGAGCAGTACTTC
CDR3 protein: CASVTGGTGEQYF

V gene: TRBV20-1
clone size: -
J gene: TRBJ1-2
D gene: -
CDR3 DNA: TGCAGTGCGAGTAGATCTAACTATGGCTACACCTTC
CDR3 protein: CSASRSNYGYTF

V gene: TRBV28
clone size: -
J gene: TRBJ1-6
D gene: -
CDR3 DNA: TGTGCCAGCAGTTTACCTCCCGTGGAGGGATCAGGGACCTATAATTCACCCCTCCACTTT
CDR3 protein: CASSLPPVEGSGTYNSPLHF

V gene: TRBV29-1
clone size: once
J gene: TRBJ2-1
D gene: TRBD2
CDR3 DNA: TGCAGCGTTGGTACTAGCGGGAGTAATGAGCAGTTCTTC
CDR3 protein: CSVGTSGSNEQFF

V gene: TRBV18
clone size: -
J gene: TRBJ1-1
D gene: -
CDR3 DNA: TGTGCCAGCTCACCACCCGGAAGTCCCATGAACACTGAAGCTTTCTTT
CDR3 protein: CASSPPGSPMNTEAFF

V gene: TRBV6-1
clone size: -
J gene: TRBJ2-7
D gene: -
CDR3 DNA: TGTGCCAGCAGTGAACCAGGGAACAAGCAGTACTTC
CDR3 protein: CASSEPGNKQYF

V gene: TRBV6-4
clone size: -
J gene: TRBJ2-1
D gene: -
CDR3 DNA: TGTGCCAGCAGTGCAGAAATGGGAAATGAGCAGTTCTTC
CDR3 protein: CASSAEMGNEQFF

V gene: TRBV20-1
clone size: -
J gene: TRBJ1-2
D gene: -
CDR3 DNA: TGCAGTGCTAGTCCAAACAGGATCCGTGGCTACACCTTC
CDR3 protein: CSASPNRIRGYTF

V gene: TRBV10-2
clone size: -
J gene: TRBJ2-2
D gene: -
CDR3 DNA: TGCGCCAGCGCTACCGGGACGGCAAACACCGGGGAGCTGTTTTTT
CDR3 protein: CASATGTANTGELFF

V gene: TRBV12-3/TRBV12-4
clone size: -
J gene: TRBJ2-2
D gene: TRBD1
CDR3 DNA: TGTGCCAGCAGTTTTCAGGGGGCAGGGGAGCTGTTTTTT
CDR3 protein: CASSFQGAGELFF

V gene: TRBV28
clone size: few
J gene: TRBJ1-4
D gene: TRBD1
CDR3 DNA: TGTGCCAGCAGACAGGGGGTTAATGAAAAACTGTTTTTT
CDR3 protein: CASRQGVNEKLFF

V gene: TRBV2
clone size: -
J gene: TRBJ2-7
D gene: -
CDR3 DNA: TGTGCCAGCAGCCAAGACAGAGGCGAGCAGTACTTC
CDR3 protein: CASSQDRGEQYF

V gene: TRBV9
clone size: -
J gene: TRBJ1-2
D gene: TRBD1
CDR3 DNA: TGTGCCAGCAGCGAGGGGACAGGGGGCGGACCGGTCTACACCTTC
CDR3 protein: CASSEGTGGGPVYTF

V gene: TRBV28
clone size: once
J gene: TRBJ2-7
D gene: -
CDR3 DNA: TGTGCCAGCAGGCGGACAGTGAGCTCCTACGAGCAGTACTTC
CDR3 protein: CASRRTVSSYEQYF

V gene: TRBV6-5
clone size: -
J gene: TRBJ1-1
D gene: TRBD1
CDR3 DNA: TGTGCCAGCAGAGAGACAGGGGATGGCACTGAAGCTTTCTTT
CDR3 protein: CASRETGDGTEAFF

V gene: TRBV3-1/TRBV3-2
clone size: -
J gene: TRBJ2-7
D gene: TRBD2
CDR3 DNA: TGTGCCAGCAGCCCCCAGACTAGCGGGGGAGCGGAGCAGTACTTC
CDR3 protein: CASSPQTSGGAEQYF

V gene: TRBV6-2/TRBV6-3
clone size: -
J gene: TRBJ2-1
D gene: -
CDR3 DNA: TGTGCCAGCAGTTCGCAGGGTGTGGGCTGGAATGAGCAGTTCTTC
CDR3 protein: CASSSQGVGWNEQFF

V gene: TRBV3-1/TRBV3-2
clone size: -
J gene: TRBJ1-2
D gene: -
CDR3 DNA: TGTGCCAGCAGCCAATGGGGGGGTGAACAGGGCTACACCTTC
CDR3 protein: CASSQWGGEQGYTF

V gene: TRBV27
clone size: -
J gene: TRBJ2-1
D gene: TRBD2
CDR3 DNA: TGTGCCAGCAGTTTAGGACTAGCGGGACCCTACTCCTACAATGAGCAGTTCTTC
CDR3 protein: CASSLGLAGPYSYNEQFF

V gene: TRBV12-5
clone size: -
J gene: TRBJ1-5
D gene: -
CDR3 DNA: TGTGCTAGTGGTTCGGGGGGCCATCAGCCCCAGCATTTT
CDR3 protein: CASGSGGHQPQHF

V gene: TRBV11-1
clone size: -
J gene: TRBJ1-2
D gene: TRBD1
CDR3 DNA: TGTGCCAGCAGCTGGGACAGGGACACTGGAGGCTACACCTTC
CDR3 protein: CASSWDRDTGGYTF

V gene: TRBV7-9
clone size: -
J gene: TRBJ1-5
D gene: TRBD1
CDR3 DNA: TGTGCCAGCAGCTTACAGGGGGGTCAGCCCCAGCATTTT
CDR3 protein: CASSLQGGQPQHF

V gene: TRBV7-2
clone size: -
J gene: TRBJ2-7
D gene: -
CDR3 DNA: TGTGCCAGCAGCATCGGAGGCATCTACGAGCAGTACTTC
CDR3 protein: CASSIGGIYEQYF